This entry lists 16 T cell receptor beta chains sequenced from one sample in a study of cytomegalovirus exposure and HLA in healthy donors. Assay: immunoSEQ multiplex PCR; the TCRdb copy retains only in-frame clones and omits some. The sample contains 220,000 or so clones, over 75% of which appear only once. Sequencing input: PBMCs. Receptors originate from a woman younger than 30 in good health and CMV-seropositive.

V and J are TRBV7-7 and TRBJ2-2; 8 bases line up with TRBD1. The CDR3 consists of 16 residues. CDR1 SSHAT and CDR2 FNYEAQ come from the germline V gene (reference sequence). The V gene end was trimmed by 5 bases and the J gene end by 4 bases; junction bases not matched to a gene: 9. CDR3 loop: CASSHGQGSITGELFF. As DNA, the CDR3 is TGTGCCAGCAGCCACGGACAGGGATCCATCACCGGGGAGCTGTTTTTT.

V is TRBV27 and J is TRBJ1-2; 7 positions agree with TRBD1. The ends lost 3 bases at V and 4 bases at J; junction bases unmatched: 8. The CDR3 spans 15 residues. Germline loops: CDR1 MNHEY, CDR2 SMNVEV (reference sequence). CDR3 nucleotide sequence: TGTGCCAGCAGTTTTCGGACAGGACCCCGCTATGGCTACACCTTC. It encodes CASSFRTGPRYGYTF.

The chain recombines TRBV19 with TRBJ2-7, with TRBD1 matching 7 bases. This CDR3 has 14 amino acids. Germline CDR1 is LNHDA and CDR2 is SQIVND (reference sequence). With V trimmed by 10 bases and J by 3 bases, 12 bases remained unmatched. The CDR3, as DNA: TGTGCCACCGCGAAACAGGGGTCGAGCTACGAGCAGTACTTC. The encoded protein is CATAKQGSSYEQYF.

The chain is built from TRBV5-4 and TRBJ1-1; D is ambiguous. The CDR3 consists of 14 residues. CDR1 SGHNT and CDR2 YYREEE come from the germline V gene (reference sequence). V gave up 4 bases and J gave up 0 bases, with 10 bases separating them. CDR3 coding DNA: TGTGCCAGCAGCGTTAAAGACATGAACACTGAAGCTTTCTTT. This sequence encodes CASSVKDMNTEAFF.

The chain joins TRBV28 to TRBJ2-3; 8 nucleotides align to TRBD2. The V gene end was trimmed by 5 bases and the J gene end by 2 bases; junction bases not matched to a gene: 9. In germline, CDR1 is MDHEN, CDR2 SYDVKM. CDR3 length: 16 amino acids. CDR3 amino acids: CASSARSGTVTDTQYF. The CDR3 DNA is TGTGCCAGCAGTGCCCGTAGCGGGACCGTCACAGATACGCAGTATTTT.

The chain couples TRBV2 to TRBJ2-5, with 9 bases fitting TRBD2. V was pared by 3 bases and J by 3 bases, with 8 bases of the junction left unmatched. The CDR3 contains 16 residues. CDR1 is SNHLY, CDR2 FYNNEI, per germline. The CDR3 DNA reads TGTGCCAGCAGTGAGCACGGTAGCGGGAGTGAAGAGACCCAGTACTTC. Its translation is CASSEHGSGSEETQYF.

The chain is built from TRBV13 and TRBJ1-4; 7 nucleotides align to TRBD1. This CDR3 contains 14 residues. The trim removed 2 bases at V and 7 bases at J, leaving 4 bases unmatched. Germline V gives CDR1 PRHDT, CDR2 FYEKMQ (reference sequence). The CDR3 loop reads CASSLKGGGEKLFF. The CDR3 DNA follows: TGTGCCAGCAGCTTAAAAGGGGGCGGTGAAAAACTGTTTTTT.

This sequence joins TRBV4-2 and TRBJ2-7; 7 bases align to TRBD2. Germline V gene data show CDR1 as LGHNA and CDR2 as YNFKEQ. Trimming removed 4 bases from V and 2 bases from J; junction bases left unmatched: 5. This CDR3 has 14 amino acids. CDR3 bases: TGTGCCAGCAGCCCCGGGACTACTACCTACGAGCAGTACTTC. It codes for CASSPGTTTYEQYF.

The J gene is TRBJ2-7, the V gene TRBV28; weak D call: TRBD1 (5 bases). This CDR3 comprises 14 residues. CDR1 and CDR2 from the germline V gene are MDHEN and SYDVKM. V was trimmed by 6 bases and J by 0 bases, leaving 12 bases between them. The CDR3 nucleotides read TGTGCCAGCAGACTCCGCAGGGCCTCCTACGAGCAGTACTTC. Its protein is CASRLRRASYEQYF.

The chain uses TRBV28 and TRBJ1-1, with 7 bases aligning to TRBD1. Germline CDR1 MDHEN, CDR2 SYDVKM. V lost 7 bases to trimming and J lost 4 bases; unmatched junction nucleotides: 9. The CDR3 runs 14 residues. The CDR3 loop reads CASTFTGAGTEAFF. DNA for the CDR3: TGTGCCAGCACCTTTACAGGGGCTGGCACTGAAGCTTTCTTT.

The CDR3 sequence: CASSGITSAVSGELFF. CDR3 nucleotide sequence: TGCGCCAGCAGCGGAATCACTAGCGCTGTCTCCGGGGAGCTGTTTTTT. The chain is built from TRBV5-1 and TRBJ2-2, with 7 positions matching TRBD2. Germline trimming cut 4 bases from V and 6 bases from J; bases unmatched to any gene: 12. Germline V CDR1 and CDR2: SGHRS, YFSETQ. The CDR3 is made up of 16 amino acids.

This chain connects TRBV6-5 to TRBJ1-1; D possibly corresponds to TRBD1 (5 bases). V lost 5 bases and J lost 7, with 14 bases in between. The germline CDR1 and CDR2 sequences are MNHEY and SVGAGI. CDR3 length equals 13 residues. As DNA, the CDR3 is TGTGCCAGCAGTCCCCATGCCAGGGATGAAGCTTTCTTT. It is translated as CASSPHARDEAFF.

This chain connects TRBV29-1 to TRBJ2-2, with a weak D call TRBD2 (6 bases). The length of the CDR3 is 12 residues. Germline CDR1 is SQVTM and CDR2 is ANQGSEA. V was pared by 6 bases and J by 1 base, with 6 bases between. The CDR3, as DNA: TGCAGCGTAGCGGGGAACACCGGGGAGCTGTTTTTT. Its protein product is CSVAGNTGELFF.

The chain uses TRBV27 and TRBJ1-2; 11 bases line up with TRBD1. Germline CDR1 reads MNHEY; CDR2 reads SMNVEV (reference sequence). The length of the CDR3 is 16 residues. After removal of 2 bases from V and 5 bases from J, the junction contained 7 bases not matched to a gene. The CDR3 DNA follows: TGTGCCAGCAGTTTAAGGGACAGGGGGACTTTTTATGGCTACACCTTC. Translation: CASSLRDRGTFYGYTF.

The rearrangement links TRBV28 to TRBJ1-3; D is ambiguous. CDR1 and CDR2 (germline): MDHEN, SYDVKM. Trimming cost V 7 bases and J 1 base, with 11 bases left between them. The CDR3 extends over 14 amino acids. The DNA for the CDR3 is TGTGCCAGCACCAGCGGGGTATCTGGAAACACCATATATTTT. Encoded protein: CASTSGVSGNTIYF.

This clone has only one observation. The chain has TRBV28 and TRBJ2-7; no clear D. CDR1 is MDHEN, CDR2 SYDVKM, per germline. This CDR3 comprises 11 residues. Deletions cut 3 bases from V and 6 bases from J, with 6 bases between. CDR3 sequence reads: CASSLNSEQYF. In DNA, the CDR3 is TGTGCCAGCAGTTTGAATAGCGAGCAGTACTTC.